This TCR beta chain was sequenced for a study of blood T cell repertoires in COVID-19. Germline V gene data show CDR1 as SGHTA and CDR2 as FQGNSA. The CDR3 is made up of 16 amino acids. V lost 4 bases and J lost 0, with 13 bases in between. Sequenced by immunoSEQ multiplex PCR; TCRdb stores in-frame clones only, minus some. The table shows over 200,000 clones, with roughly 85% occurring only once. This TCR came from a man in his forties or fifties who had recovered from COVID-19. Sequences were obtained from PBMCs or T cells enriched from blood (not recorded which). This chain links TRBV7-2 with TRBJ2-1; TRBD2 might be the D (5 bases). The CDR3 sequence: CASSYTGGSSYNEQFF. Written as DNA, the CDR3 is TGTGCCAGCAGCTACACGGGTGGGAGCTCCTACAATGAGCAGTTCTTC.